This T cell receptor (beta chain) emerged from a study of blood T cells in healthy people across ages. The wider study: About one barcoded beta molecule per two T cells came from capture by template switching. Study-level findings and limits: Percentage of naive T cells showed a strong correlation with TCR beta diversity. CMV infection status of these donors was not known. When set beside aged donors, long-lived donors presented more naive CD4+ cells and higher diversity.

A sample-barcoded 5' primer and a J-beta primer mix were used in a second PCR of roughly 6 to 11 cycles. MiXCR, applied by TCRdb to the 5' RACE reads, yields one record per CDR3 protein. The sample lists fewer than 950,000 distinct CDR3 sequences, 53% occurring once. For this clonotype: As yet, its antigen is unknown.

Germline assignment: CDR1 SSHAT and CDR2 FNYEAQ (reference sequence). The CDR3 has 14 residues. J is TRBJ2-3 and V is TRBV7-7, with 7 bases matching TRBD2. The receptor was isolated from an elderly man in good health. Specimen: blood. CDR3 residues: CASSTSARTDTQYF. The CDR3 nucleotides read TGTGCTAGCTCTACTAGCGCCAGGACAGATACGCAGTATTTT.